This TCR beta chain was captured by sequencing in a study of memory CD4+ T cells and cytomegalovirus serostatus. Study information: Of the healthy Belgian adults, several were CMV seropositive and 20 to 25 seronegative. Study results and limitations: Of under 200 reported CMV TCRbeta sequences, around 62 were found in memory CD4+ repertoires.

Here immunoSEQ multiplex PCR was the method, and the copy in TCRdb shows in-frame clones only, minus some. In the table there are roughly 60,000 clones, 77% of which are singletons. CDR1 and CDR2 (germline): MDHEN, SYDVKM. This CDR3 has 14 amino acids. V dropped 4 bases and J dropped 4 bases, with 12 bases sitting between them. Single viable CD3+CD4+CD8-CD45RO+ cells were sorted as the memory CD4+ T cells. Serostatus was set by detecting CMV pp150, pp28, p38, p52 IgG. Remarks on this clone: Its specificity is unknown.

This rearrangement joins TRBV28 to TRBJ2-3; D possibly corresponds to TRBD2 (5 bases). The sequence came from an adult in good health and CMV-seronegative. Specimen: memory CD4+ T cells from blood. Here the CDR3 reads CASSSPAGADTQYF. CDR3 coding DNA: TGTGCCAGCAGTTCCCCGGCCGGGGCAGATACGCAGTATTTT.